The source of this TCR beta chain is a study of early T cells in non-severe SARS-CoV-2 infection. Germline lookup yields CDR1 SGHNT and CDR2 YYREEE (reference sequence). This CDR3 is 15 amino acids long. The junction had 12 bases not matched to a gene; V was cut back by 3 bases and J by 10 bases. Separate cDNA molecules each had unique molecular identifiers attached to them. Each CDR3 protein is one row after TCRdb ran MiXCR on the 5' RACE reads. The sample holds some 49,000 distinct CDR3 sequences, over 9.5% seen once. The sequence was collected from an adult who was a healthcare worker with PCR-confirmed SARS-CoV-2 infection or an uninfected control (not recorded which). Sequences were obtained from whole blood. The gene calls are TRBV5-4 and TRBJ2-1, with 8 bases identical to TRBD1. CDR3 sequence (DNA): TGTGCCAGCAGCTCAGGGGGCTCTCCATTGGCGGAGCAGTTCTTC. It specifies CASSSGGSPLAEQFF.